This TCR beta chain originates from a study of OX40 agonist ivuxolimab in advanced cancers. As for the study in general: Six ivuxolimab dose levels, 0.01 to 10 mg/kg, were given intravenously every 2 weeks. Patients in dose escalation had liver, melanoma, kidney or head and neck cancers.

V dropped 0 bases and J dropped 6 bases, with 16 bases sitting between them. This CDR3 has 15 amino acids. Germline V gene lookup returns CDR1 SGHNT and CDR2 YYREEE (reference sequence). No patient had autoimmune disease or received systemic immunosuppression. Clones were sequenced by immunoSEQ multiplex PCR, and TCRdb holds only the in-frame ones, with some missing. The table lists about 94,000 clones, about 90% of them singletons. V usage is TRBV5-4 and J usage is TRBJ2-7; perhaps TRBD1 as D (6 bases). This clonotype was sampled from an adult with an advanced solid tumor such as melanoma, head and neck, liver or kidney cancer. Material: CD4+ or CD8+ T cells sorted from blood, obtained in a trial of the OX40 agonist ivuxolimab. The CDR3 region has the DNA TGTGCCAGCAGCTTGGAACTACAGGGTTCCGGCGAGCAGTACTTC. Amino acid sequence: CASSLELQGSGEQYF.